Listed here are 28 T cell receptor beta chains from one sample, sequenced in a study of blood T cells in healthy people across ages (dated by TCRdb to the mid-2010s). Library construction relied on 5' RACE. This sample was sequenced with an Illumina HiSeq 2500. A second roughly 7 to 11 cycle PCR used a sample-barcoded 5' primer and a J-beta primer mix. TCRdb handled the public reads itself, with Q25 trimming in fastp and clone calling in MiXCR, and kept productive beta chains. Records with the same CDR3 protein are collapsed into one entry carrying the most frequent genes and DNA. This sample comprises 1.5 million to 2 million distinct CDR3 sequences, just under 50% of them detected only once. Less than 2.5% of the sample is held by the ten biggest clonotypes. Sample: blood. The receptors come from a woman in her forties in good health.

This clonotype was found a few times. V is TRBV6-2 or TRBV6-3 and J is TRBJ2-1; weak D call: TRBD1 (5 bases). The V end lost 8 bases, the J end lost 5 bases, and 10 bases lay between the germline ends. The germline gives CDR1 MNHEY, CDR2 SVGEGT. The CDR3 consists of 12 residues. The CDR3 sequence: CASLQGNNEQFF. For the CDR3, the DNA is TGTGCCAGCCTTCAGGGTAACAATGAGCAGTTCTTC.

V and J are TRBV18 and TRBJ2-1; 10 bases match TRBD2. Germline V gene data show CDR1 as KGHSH and CDR2 as LQKENI. Trimming at V came to 1 base and at J to 8 bases, leaving 5 bases not matched to a gene. This CDR3 region has 15 residues. The CDR3 DNA follows: TGTGCCAGCTCACCACAGCGGGGGGGCCTCGATGAGCAGTTCTTC. It translates to CASSPQRGGLDEQFF.

The chain has TRBV5-1 and TRBJ1-2; D is possibly TRBD1 (6 bases). Trimming stripped 4 bases from V and 4 bases from J, with 14 bases between. Germline values: CDR1 SGHRS, CDR2 YFSETQ. The CDR3 has 14 amino acids. This chain's CDR3 is CASSIQTGVYGYTF. The CDR3 bases are TGCGCCAGCAGCATTCAGACAGGCGTCTATGGCTACACCTTC.

The V gene is TRBV27, the J gene TRBJ2-1, with D perhaps matching TRBD2 (6 bases). The DNA end favors TRBJ2-7, so the J call may be wrong. The germline V gene has CDR1 MNHEY and CDR2 SMNVEV (reference sequence). CDR3 size: 13 residues. The chain's CDR3 is CASSVAGNNEQYF. In DNA form, the CDR3 reads TGTGCCAGCAGTGTGGCGGGGAACAATGAGCAGTACTTC.

The chain has TRBV14 and TRBJ2-1; D uncertain. V lost 1 base and J 10 bases, leaving 5 bases between the germline ends. Germline V CDR1 and CDR2: SGHDN, FVKESK. This CDR3 is built from 11 residues. The CDR3 region is CASSQVLEQFF. CDR3 coding DNA: TGTGCCAGCAGCCAAGTCCTGGAGCAGTTCTTC.

The genes are TRBV4-3 and TRBJ1-1; D gene uncertain. The germline V and J ends were trimmed by 0 bases and 9 bases, with 11 bases remaining between them. The CDR3 has 13 residues. CDR1 and CDR2 from the germline V gene are LGHNA and YSLEER. In nucleotides, the CDR3 is TGCGCCAGCAGCCAAGATAGTGGTGTACAAGCTTTCTTT. It is translated as CASSQDSGVQAFF.

This chain links TRBV2 with TRBJ2-1; 9 nucleotides align to TRBD1. V lost 6 bases to trimming and J lost 7 bases; unmatched junction nucleotides: 10. Germline values: CDR1 SNHLY, CDR2 FYNNEI. The CDR3 is 15 residues long. In DNA form, the CDR3 reads TGTGCCAGCAGACACGAACAGGGGGCGCGTAATGAGCAGTTCTTC. Translated, it gives CASRHEQGARNEQFF.

This clonotype has just a few counts. V and J are TRBV15 and TRBJ1-2; no firm D call. CDR1 LNHNV and CDR2 YYDKDF come from the germline V gene (reference sequence). This CDR3 is built from 12 residues. V lost 5 bases and J 4 bases, leaving 8 bases between the germline ends. The CDR3 sequence: CATSSQTYGYTF. CDR3 bases: TGTGCCACCAGCTCCCAGACCTATGGCTACACCTTC.

This chain connects TRBV5-1 to TRBJ1-2, with D possibly being TRBD1 (6 bases). This CDR3 has 14 residues. The V end was cut by 2 bases, the J end by 4 bases, with 12 bases between. Per germline, CDR1 SGHRS and CDR2 YFSETQ. CDR3 region: CASSFNRDTYGYTF. In DNA, the CDR3 is TGCGCCAGCAGCTTTAACCGGGACACCTATGGCTACACCTTC. The variable domain in full, completed from reference TRBV5-1 and TRBJ1-2, reads KAGVTQTPRYLIKTRGQQVTLSCSPISGHRSVSWYQQTPGQGLQFLFEYFSETQRNKGNFPGRFSGRQFSNSRSEMNVSTLELGDSALYLCASSFNRDTYGYTFGSGTRLTVV.

This clonotype was counted between two and nine times. The V and J genes are TRBV20-1 and TRBJ2-7, with TRBD1 identical over 9 bases. CDR3 length: 13 amino acids. From germline, CDR1 is DFQATT and CDR2 SNEGSKA (reference sequence). Trimming removed 6 bases from V and 4 bases from J; junction bases left unmatched: 7. The CDR3 coding sequence is TGCAGTGCCGAGATACAGGGGGCGTACGAGCAGTACTTC. This sequence encodes CSAEIQGAYEQYF.

The chain is built from TRBV6-1 and TRBJ2-7, with D perhaps matching TRBD1 (6 bases). The CDR3 has 13 amino acids. Germline CDR1 reads MNHNS; CDR2 reads SASEGT. V shed 10 bases and J shed 0 bases, with 13 bases lying between them. The CDR3 loop reads CATQGPLSYEQYF. The CDR3 DNA is TGTGCCACACAGGGCCCCCTCTCCTACGAGCAGTACTTC.

This chain uses TRBV9 with TRBJ2-1; 10 positions agree with TRBD2. V gave up 3 bases and J gave up 8 bases; unmatched junction bases: 8. The CDR3 sequence is 15 residues long. Germline V gene data show CDR1 as SGDLS and CDR2 as YYNGEE. The CDR3 coding sequence is TGTGCCAGCAGCGGAGAAGCGGGGGGGCCCGATGAGCAGTTCTTC. This codes for CASSGEAGGPDEQFF.

A few counts support this clonotype. The genes are TRBV6-6 and TRBJ1-2; D gene uncertain. CDR3 length equals 11 residues. CDR1 is MNHNY and CDR2 is SVGAGI in the germline V gene (reference sequence). Deletions cut 3 bases from V and 6 bases from J, with 5 bases between. The CDR3 DNA reads TGTGCCAGCAGTTATACGAATGGCTACACCTTC. This translates into CASSYTNGYTF.

The V and J genes are TRBV20-1 and TRBJ2-5; D is uncertain. V was cut by 6 bases and J by 0 bases, with 8 bases left in between. The CDR3 extends over 12 amino acids. From germline, CDR1 is DFQATT and CDR2 SNEGSKA (reference sequence). This CDR3 is CSAMEYQETQYF. The CDR3 DNA reads TGCAGTGCAATGGAGTACCAAGAGACCCAGTACTTC.

The CDR3 nucleotides read TGTGCCAGCAGTCACCCTGAGGGAGAGCAGTTCTTC. Translated, it gives CASSHPEGEQFF. V gene TRBV6-5 combines with J gene TRBJ2-1; D may be TRBD2 (5 bases). CDR3 length equals 12 residues. Germline V gives CDR1 MNHEY, CDR2 SVGAGI. The V gene lost 5 bases and the J gene lost 10 bases, with 12 bases spanning the gap.

The V and J genes are TRBV2 and TRBJ2-5, with a weak D call TRBD1 (6 bases). Germline lookup yields CDR1 SNHLY and CDR2 FYNNEI. This CDR3 has 14 amino acids. Trimming shortened V by 7 bases and J by 5 bases, and 17 bases separated the two germline ends. The CDR3 region is CASMKQGHGETQYF. DNA of the CDR3: TGTGCCAGCATGAAACAGGGCCACGGGGAGACCCAGTACTTC.

The table lists this clonotype with a few counts. This chain connects TRBV5-1 to TRBJ2-7, with D perhaps TRBD2 (6 bases). The ends were cut back, 4 bases at V and 0 bases at J, with 20 bases in the middle. This CDR3 spans 17 amino acids. Germline-derived CDR1 and CDR2 are SGHRS and YFSETQ. The chain's CDR3 is CASSPIFGDLGSYEQYF. The CDR3 bases are TGCGCCAGCAGCCCTATTTTCGGGGACTTAGGCTCCTACGAGCAGTACTTC.

The chain has TRBV6-2 or TRBV6-3 and TRBJ2-4; TRBD2 aligns across 9 bases. The J call may not be correct, given that the DNA end is closer to TRBJ2-5. Germline CDR1 reads MNHEY; CDR2 reads SVGEGT. This CDR3 spans 13 amino acids. The chain's CDR3 is CASRASGEETQYF. CDR3 DNA: TGTGCCAGCAGGGCTAGCGGGGAGGAGACCCAGTACTTC.

This clonotype was picked up a small number of times. The DNA of the CDR3 is TGCAGTGCTAGTAGGGACAGGGTTTCGGGGCTCTATGGCTACACCTTC. Protein: CSASRDRVSGLYGYTF. V is TRBV20-1 and J is TRBJ1-2; TRBD1 matches 9 bases. CDR1 is DFQATT and CDR2 is SNEGSKA in the germline V gene (reference sequence). The CDR3 is 16 amino acids. J gave up 4 bases and V 3 bases, and 12 bases lay outside the gene matches.

The rearrangement links TRBV5-1 to TRBJ1-6, with unresolved D. Germline V CDR1 and CDR2: SGHRS, YFSETQ. CDR3 size: 15 residues. Deletions cut 3 bases from V and 10 bases from J, with 17 bases between. CDR3 loop: CASSSRTLGDSPLHF. CDR3 nucleotides: TGCGCCAGCAGCTCGCGGACTCTCGGTGACTCACCCCTCCACTTT.

The CDR3 spells CASMLAGTFTDTQYF. The CDR3 coding sequence is TGTGCCAGCATGCTAGCGGGAACGTTCACAGATACGCAGTATTTT. The chain carries TRBV27 and TRBJ2-3, with 9 nucleotides matching TRBD2. From germline, CDR1 is MNHEY and CDR2 SMNVEV (reference sequence). This CDR3 contains 15 residues. The J segment lost 2 bases and the V segment lost 7 bases, leaving 7 bases of the junction unmatched.

The chain joins TRBV29-1 to TRBJ1-5; perhaps TRBD1 as D (5 bases). Germline loops: CDR1 SQVTM, CDR2 ANQGSEA. The germline V and J ends were trimmed by 6 bases and 1 base, with 10 bases remaining between them. The CDR3 contains 13 residues. The DNA for the CDR3 is TGCAGCGTCGCCCGGGACAGCAATCAGCCCCAGCATTTT. Amino acid sequence: CSVARDSNQPQHF.

A few counts support this clonotype. This chain joins TRBV29-1 and TRBJ2-1; possibly TRBD2 for D (6 bases). CDR1 is SQVTM and CDR2 is ANQGSEA in the germline V gene. Trimming removed 1 base at V and 10 bases at J, with 11 bases between. This CDR3 is 12 amino acids long. CDR3 coding DNA: TGCAGCGTTGAAGGGGCCGGGGGAGAGCAGTTCTTC. It codes for CSVEGAGGEQFF.

The DNA of the CDR3 is TGTGCCAGCAGCGTAGCTACGGGGCAGCCCTACGGGCAGTACTTC. Encoded protein: CASSVATGQPYGQYF. The gene calls are TRBV9 and TRBJ2-4, with D perhaps being TRBD1 or TRBD2 (5 bases each). This CDR3 is 15 amino acids long. Looked up from germline, CDR1 is SGDLS and CDR2 is YYNGEE. Trimming took off 0 bases at V and 13 bases at J, with 20 bases between the two ends.

This clonotype was observed once. The chain recombines TRBV6-5 with TRBJ2-3; TRBD2 matches 11 bases. CDR3 length equals 16 residues. Germline V CDR1 and CDR2: MNHEY, SVGAGI. The J segment lost 5 bases and the V segment lost 6 bases, leaving 10 bases of the junction unmatched. The CDR3 sequence is CASRRIAGGQGDTQYF. The CDR3 DNA reads as TGTGCCAGCAGAAGGATAGCGGGGGGGCAGGGAGATACGCAGTATTTT.

This clonotype showed up just a few times. The genes are TRBV12-3 or TRBV12-4 and TRBJ2-5, with 8 bases aligning to TRBD1. This CDR3 comprises 13 residues. The trim removed 10 bases at V and 2 bases at J, leaving 6 bases unmatched. The CDR3, as DNA: TGTGCCACGCAGGGGGCAGGTCAAGAGACCCAGTACTTC. Translation gives CATQGAGQETQYF.

This clonotype is a singleton in its sample. This chain connects TRBV4-3 to TRBJ2-1; D may be TRBD1 (5 bases). V was clipped by 1 base and J by 5 bases, with 12 bases between them. This CDR3 is built from 15 residues. Germline V lookup: CDR1 LGHNA, CDR2 YSLEER. The CDR3 DNA follows: TGCGCCAGCAGCCAAGTGGATTTCAGGGACAATGAGCAGTTCTTC. Its translation: CASSQVDFRDNEQFF.

This clonotype has only a few counts. V and J are TRBV5-1 and TRBJ2-7; a possible D gene is TRBD1 (5 bases). This CDR3 region has 16 residues. Deletions cut 0 bases from V and 0 bases from J, with 13 bases between. The germline V gene has CDR1 SGHRS and CDR2 YFSETQ. The CDR3 is CASSLVFADTSYEQYF. The CDR3 coding sequence is TGCGCCAGCAGCTTGGTATTCGCGGACACCTCCTACGAGCAGTACTTC. Filled out from reference TRBV5-1 and TRBJ2-7, the complete variable domain reads KAGVTQTPRYLIKTRGQQVTLSCSPISGHRSVSWYQQTPGQGLQFLFEYFSETQRNKGNFPGRFSGRQFSNSRSEMNVSTLELGDSALYLCASSLVFADTSYEQYFGPGTRLTVT.